This passage covers 9 T cell receptor beta chains from one sample sequenced in a study of blood T cells in healthy people across ages. Primers used in a second PCR of about 7 to 12 cycles were a sample-barcoded 5' primer and a J-beta primer mix. TCRdb ran MiXCR on the 5' RACE reads and lists one entry per CDR3 protein. The sample lists over 950,000 distinct CDR3 sequences, more than 30% seen once, with over 10% in the top ten. Sequenced material: blood. These receptors came from a man younger than 35 in good health.

This clonotype came up once. This sequence joins TRBV10-3 and TRBJ1-1; the D is unclear. Germline V lookup: CDR1 ENHRY, CDR2 SYGVKD. The CDR3 has 16 amino acids. V shed 11 bases and J shed 1 base, with 23 bases lying between them. This CDR3 reads CAVGSGFQSKNTEAFF. As DNA, the CDR3 is TGTGCCGTCGGTTCAGGCTTCCAGTCCAAGAACACTGAAGCTTTCTTT.

The genes are TRBV20-1 and TRBJ1-5; D is uncertain. Trimming pared 4 bases from V and 0 bases from J, leaving 16 bases between. The CDR3 loop spans 16 amino acids. Germline V gene lookup returns CDR1 DFQATT and CDR2 SNEGSKA (reference sequence). CDR3 residues: CSAKRQGSISNQPQHF. In nucleotides, the CDR3 is TGCAGTGCTAAACGACAAGGAAGCATTAGCAATCAGCCCCAGCATTTT.

This clonotype has ten or more counts. This chain joins TRBV10-3 and TRBJ2-7; 7 bases agree with TRBD1. The J segment lost 1 base and the V segment lost 6 bases, leaving 3 bases of the junction unmatched. The CDR3 has 13 amino acids. The V gene's germline CDR1 is ENHRY and CDR2 SYGVKD. The DNA for the CDR3 is TGTGCCATCAGGGACAGGTTTTCCTACGAGCAGTACTTC. Amino acid sequence: CAIRDRFSYEQYF.

This clonotype was seen a few times. The chain has TRBV7-2 and TRBJ1-6, with 8 bases matching TRBD1. The CDR3 covers 17 residues. V lost 5 bases to trimming and J lost 6 bases; unmatched junction nucleotides: 12. Germline CDR1 SGHTA, CDR2 FQGNSA. CDR3 amino acids: CASSPRSGGFINSPLHF. The DNA for the CDR3 is TGTGCCAGCAGCCCCAGATCAGGGGGCTTTATTAATTCACCCCTCCACTTT.

Only one count was recorded for this clonotype. The gene calls are TRBV5-1 and TRBJ2-1, with D unclear. The CDR3 length is 16 residues. The germline V gene has CDR1 SGHRS and CDR2 YFSETQ. V lost 2 bases, J lost 5 bases, and 17 bases lay in between. This CDR3 is CASSLQDVTINNEQFF. The DNA of the CDR3 is TGCGCCAGCAGCTTACAAGACGTGACAATAAACAATGAGCAGTTCTTC.

This clonotype was found a few times. The chain uses TRBV6-5 and TRBJ1-6, with D maybe TRBD1 (5 bases). This CDR3 region has 18 residues. Germline loops: CDR1 MNHEY, CDR2 SVGAGI. Trimming took 2 bases from V and 0 from J, leaving 14 bases between them. The CDR3 bases are TGTGCCAGCAGTTACGGGGCAGCCGGTAGCTCCTATAATTCACCCCTCCACTTT. Translated: CASSYGAAGSSYNSPLHF.

This clonotype has just a few counts. The chain joins TRBV6-5 to TRBJ1-2; unclear D gene. This CDR3 contains 13 residues. Germline V CDR1 and CDR2: MNHEY, SVGAGI. Trimming shortened V by 10 bases and J by 2 bases, and 14 bases separated the two germline ends. CDR3 loop: CATSRSQNYGYTF. DNA for the CDR3: TGTGCCACCTCAAGGAGCCAGAACTATGGCTACACCTTC.

This clonotype was seen only a few times. The chain joins TRBV12-3 or TRBV12-4 to TRBJ2-3; D not certain. The ends were cut back, 1 base at V and 5 bases at J, with 7 bases in the middle. The CDR3 extends over 13 amino acids. The CDR3 DNA is TGTGCCAGCAGTTTAGTATCCGGAGATACGCAGTATTTT. Translated: CASSLVSGDTQYF.

The chain is built from TRBV6-1 and TRBJ1-4; the D is unclear. The germline V and J ends were trimmed by 6 bases and 8 bases, with 22 bases remaining between them. This CDR3 comprises 16 residues. Germline values: CDR1 MNHNS, CDR2 SASEGT. The CDR3 reads CASSSNTYSDVEKLFF. CDR3 DNA sequence: TGTGCCAGCAGCTCAAACACCTACTCGGACGTCGAAAAACTGTTTTTT.